The T cell receptor beta chain under discussion was sequenced for a study of T cell repertoires in aging, cancer and after chemotherapy. Study-wide background: Donor ages fell into six groups from 30 or younger up to 70 or older. Glioblastoma patients receiving temozolomide-based therapy gave paired samples before and after chemotherapy.

V lost 1 base, J lost 8 bases, and 8 bases lay in between. Germline assignment: CDR1 SEHNR and CDR2 FQNEAQ (reference sequence). The CDR3 runs to 12 residues. TCR beta rearrangements were amplified from peripheral blood genomic DNA. Multiplex touch-down PCR with TRB-A/B primers amplified rearranged V-D-J TRB sequences. From the multiplex PCR reads, TCRdb called clonotypes with MiXCR, one entry per CDR3 protein. The sample contains under 3,000 distinct CDR3 sequences, approximately 30% of which appear only once. Study-wide points: Loss of evenness, beyond lost richness, contributed to age-related TCR diversity decline in cancer patients.

A single count supports this clonotype. Its antigen is not identified. J is TRBJ1-1 and V is TRBV7-9, with unresolved D. The sample was blood. The TCR sequence derives from a human donor with a solid tumor. CDR3 DNA sequence: TGTGCCAGCAGCTTAGTTCAGAGAGAAGCTTTCTTT. Translation: CASSLVQREAFF.